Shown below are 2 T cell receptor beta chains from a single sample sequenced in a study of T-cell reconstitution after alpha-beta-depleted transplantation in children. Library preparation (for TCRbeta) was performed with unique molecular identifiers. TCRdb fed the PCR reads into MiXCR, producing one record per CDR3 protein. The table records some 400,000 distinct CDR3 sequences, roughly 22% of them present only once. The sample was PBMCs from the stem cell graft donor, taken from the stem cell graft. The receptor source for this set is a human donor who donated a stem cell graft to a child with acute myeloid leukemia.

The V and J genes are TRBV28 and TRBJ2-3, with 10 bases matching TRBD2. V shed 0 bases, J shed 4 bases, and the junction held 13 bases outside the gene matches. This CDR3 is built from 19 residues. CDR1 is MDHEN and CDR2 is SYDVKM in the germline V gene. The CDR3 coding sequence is TGTGCCAGCAGTTTATGGGGACGGAGAGCGGGAGGGCCGGCAGATACGCAGTATTTT. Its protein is CASSLWGRRAGGPADTQYF.

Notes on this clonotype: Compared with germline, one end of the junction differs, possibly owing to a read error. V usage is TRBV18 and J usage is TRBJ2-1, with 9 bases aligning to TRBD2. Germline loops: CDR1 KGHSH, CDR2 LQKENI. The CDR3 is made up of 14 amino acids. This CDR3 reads CASSSGSSDNEQFF. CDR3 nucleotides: TGTGCCAGCTCTAGCGGGAGCTCCGACAATGAGCAGTTCTTC.